Below, 15 T cell receptor beta chains from the same sample are listed, as sequenced in a study of cytomegalovirus exposure and HLA in healthy donors (dated by TCRdb to 2017 to 2019). The library was made by the immunoSEQ multiplex PCR assay. For the multiplex PCR, a mixture combining 60 forward primers for TCR Vbeta segments and 13 reverse primers for TCR Jbeta segments was used. As stored in TCRdb, this immuneACCESS dataset retains in-frame rearrangements with V and J assigned. A fraction of the clones does not appear; measured against another copy, unresolved V genes explain less than half of the discrepancy, and the remainder lacks a known reason. This sample is represented by about 200,000 clones; about four fifths of them were singletons. The top ten hold 1.5% to 2% of the sample. The specimen sequenced was PBMCs. These receptors were collected from a man aged 18 to 30 in good health and CMV-seronegative.

The chain combines TRBV6-6 with TRBJ2-3; 9 bases match TRBD2. This CDR3 contains 14 residues. Germline V gene lookup returns CDR1 MNHNY and CDR2 SVGAGI (reference sequence). With 7 bases clipped from V and 1 base from J, the junction kept 3 bases outside the gene matches. CDR3 DNA: TGTGCCAGCAAACCTAGCGGGGGCACAGATACGCAGTATTTT. Its translation is CASKPSGGTDTQYF.

The sample holds a few counts of this clone. The genes are TRBV29-1 and TRBJ2-3; 8 bases are shared with TRBD1. The CDR3 sequence is 15 residues long. Trimming at V came to 7 bases and at J to 4 bases, leaving 13 bases not matched to a gene. The germline V gene has CDR1 SQVTM and CDR2 ANQGSEA. The CDR3 DNA reads as TGCAGCGCTGAGGTGGGACAGGAGAGTTCAGATACGCAGTATTTT. As protein: CSAEVGQESSDTQYF.

About this clone itself: This specimen includes other DNA sequences encoding the same CDR3. The chain has TRBV18 and TRBJ1-1; D is undetermined. V gave up 3 bases and J gave up 1 base, with 6 bases separating them. This CDR3 is 13 amino acids long. From germline, CDR1 is KGHSH and CDR2 LQKENI. CDR3 nucleotide sequence: TGTGCCAGCTCACCGCGGCAGAACACTGAAGCTTTCTTT. Amino acids: CASSPRQNTEAFF.

The chain uses TRBV2 and TRBJ2-5; D is perhaps TRBD2 (5 bases). The CDR3 contains 16 residues. Trimming cost V 1 base and J 0 bases, with 12 bases left between them. The germline CDR1 and CDR2 sequences are SNHLY and FYNNEI. CDR3 sequence (DNA): TGTGCCAGCAGTGAAGAAGCGGCAGGAGACCAAGAGACCCAGTACTTC. This gives the protein CASSEEAAGDQETQYF.

The chain joins TRBV11-3 to TRBJ2-2; 9 nucleotides agree with TRBD1. After removal of 3 bases from V and 1 base from J, the junction contained 0 bases not matched to a gene. The CDR3 contains 15 residues. Germline assignment: CDR1 SGHNT and CDR2 YENEEA. The DNA of the CDR3 is TGTGCCAGCAGCTTGGGACAGGGGAACACCGGGGAGCTGTTTTTT. It codes for CASSLGQGNTGELFF.

This clone has more than one count but fewer than ten. The chain links TRBV4-3 to TRBJ2-2; 8 nucleotides line up with TRBD2. V gave up 0 bases and J gave up 8 bases; unmatched junction bases: 11. This CDR3 spans 17 amino acids. Germline V lookup: CDR1 LGHNA, CDR2 YSLEER. In nucleotides, the CDR3 is TGCGCCAGCAGCCAAGAGGCCGCGCGGGGGGCGACGGGGGAGCTGTTTTTT. This gives the protein CASSQEAARGATGELFF.

The table lists this clone with a few counts. The chain uses TRBV11-2 and TRBJ2-7; 8 positions match TRBD1. CDR3 length: 16 amino acids. Germline lookup yields CDR1 SGHAT and CDR2 FQNNGV. V lost 5 bases and J lost 5; bases outside the gene matches: 14. The CDR3 loop is CASSPNPRTGLHEQYF. For the CDR3, the DNA is TGTGCCAGCAGCCCTAACCCCCGGACAGGGTTACACGAGCAGTACTTC.

This chain connects TRBV6-1 to TRBJ1-2; D unclear. V was trimmed by 5 bases and J by 7 bases, leaving 20 bases between them. Germline CDR1 and CDR2: MNHNS and SASEGT. The CDR3 sequence is 15 residues long. This CDR3 is CASSRREGPDVGYTF. CDR3 DNA: TGTGCCAGCAGTAGGAGGGAGGGCCCCGACGTTGGCTACACCTTC.

This clone has only one observation. CDR3 coding DNA: TGTGCCAGCAGCCAGACAGGGTTGGCCGGGGAGCTGTTTTTT. Its protein is CASSQTGLAGELFF. The chain links TRBV4-2 to TRBJ2-2, with TRBD1 matching over 7 bases. J lost 6 bases, V lost 3 bases, and 4 bases had no gene match. In germline, CDR1 is LGHNA, CDR2 YNFKEQ. The length of the CDR3 is 14 residues.

The chain uses TRBV7-9 and TRBJ2-5; 9 nucleotides line up with TRBD1. CDR3 size: 15 residues. V shed 5 bases and J 5 bases; nucleotides not matched to a gene: 9. CDR1 and CDR2 (germline): SEHNR, FQNEAQ (reference sequence). In DNA form, the CDR3 reads TGTGCCAGCAGCGCTCTACAGGGGGCGGGTGAGACCCAGTACTTC. This gives the protein CASSALQGAGETQYF.

The chain has TRBV4-3 and TRBJ2-4; D may be TRBD1 (6 bases). Per the germline V gene, CDR1 is LGHNA and CDR2 is YSLEER. Trimming removed 1 base at V and 0 bases at J, with 13 bases between. The CDR3 sequence is 17 residues long. The CDR3 region has the DNA TGCGCCAGCAGCCAAGCAAGGGGGTTAACAGCCAAAAACATTCAGTACTTC. Translating it yields CASSQARGLTAKNIQYF.

The V gene is TRBV4-1, the J gene TRBJ2-3, with TRBD1 as a possible D gene (6 bases). Trimming cost V 10 bases and J 0 bases, with 17 bases left between them. CDR1 is MGHRA and CDR2 is YSYEKL in the germline V gene. This CDR3 comprises 15 residues. CDR3 nucleotides: TGCGCCACCCAAAGGGGGTACGGGAGCACAGATACGCAGTATTTT. Residues: CATQRGYGSTDTQYF.

The chain recombines TRBV5-4 with TRBJ2-1; no clear D. The CDR3 totals 12 residues. Germline V gene lookup returns CDR1 SGHNT and CDR2 YYREEE (reference sequence). Trimming removed 4 bases from V and 11 bases from J, with 13 bases in between. The CDR3 loop is CASSPRPPQQFF. For the CDR3, the DNA is TGTGCCAGCAGCCCGCGGCCACCTCAGCAGTTCTTC.

The CDR3 region is CACYPDSSGNTIYF. The CDR3 region has the DNA TGTGCCTGTTACCCGGACAGCTCTGGAAACACCATATATTTT. The J gene is TRBJ1-3, the V gene TRBV30; possible D gene TRBD1, 6 bases. The CDR3 extends over 14 amino acids. V gave up 6 bases and J gave up 0 bases, with 12 bases separating them. Germline V gives CDR1 GTSNPN, CDR2 SVGIG (reference sequence). The full variable domain, its missing parts supplied by reference TRBV30 and TRBJ1-3, is SQTIHQWPATLVQPVGSPLSLECTVEGTSNPNLYWYRQAAGRGLQLLFYSVGIGQISSEVPQNLSASRPQDRQFILSSKKLLLSDSGFYLCACYPDSSGNTIYFGEGSWLTVV.

J is TRBJ2-2 and V is TRBV28; a weak D match, TRBD2 (7 bases). The CDR3 is 14 residues long. The V end was cut by 6 bases, the J end by 9 bases, with 17 bases between. CDR1 is MDHEN, CDR2 SYDVKM, per germline. CDR3 region: CASRGGGTGRELFF. CDR3 coding DNA: TGTGCCAGCAGAGGGGGGGGGACGGGCCGGGAGCTGTTTTTT. The variable domain in full, with the rest retrieved from reference TRBV28 and TRBJ2-2, is DVKVTQSSRYLVKRTGEKVFLECVQDMDHENMFWYRQDPGLGLRLIYFSYDVKMKEKGDIPEGYSVSREKKERFSLILESASTNQTSMYLCASRGGGTGRELFFGEGSRLTVL.